A selection of T cell receptor beta chains follows, all from one sample in a study of blood T cell repertoires in COVID-19. Clones were read by immunoSEQ multiplex PCR, and TCRdb kept only the in-frame ones, dropping some. The profile covers about 240,000 clones, with approximately 80% appearing a single time and around 3.4% taken by the ten largest. What was sequenced was peripheral blood. These receptors were taken from a woman aged 18 to 35 with acute or convalescent COVID-19. Each CDR3 is given with its conserved first and last residue. The order of the fields is J gene, D gene, V gene, CDR3 DNA, CDR3 protein. D genes are given only for firm matches.

>TRBJ1-1|TRBD1|TRBV5-4
TGTGCCAGCAGCATACTGGGACAGCGCACGGCCGTAAACACTGAAGCTTTCTTT
CASSILGQRTAVNTEAFF
>TRBJ1-4|TRBD1|TRBV30
TGTGCCTGGGGGACAGGGGGCGAAAAACTGTTTTTT
CAWGTGGEKLFF
>TRBJ2-5|TRBD2|TRBV29-1
TGCAGCGTTGTCCGTCTAGCGGGAGAGGAGACCCAGTACTTC
CSVVRLAGEETQYF
>TRBJ2-1|.|TRBV2
TGTGCCAGCAGTGAGCCCGGGGGTTTAACCTACAATGAGCAGTTCTTC
CASSEPGGLTYNEQFF
>TRBJ2-1|TRBD2|TRBV3-1/TRBV3-2
TGTGCCAGCAGCCAAGATTCATTGTTTGCTAGCGGGGAGAATGAGCAGTTCTTC
CASSQDSLFASGENEQFF
>TRBJ1-1|TRBD1|TRBV28
TGTGCCAGCAGCCCTAACAGGGGGAACGAGAACACTGAAGCTTTCTTT
CASSPNRGNENTEAFF
>TRBJ2-5|TRBD1|TRBV6-1
TGTGCCAGCAGTGACCGGGACAGGGGGTCTTGGGAGACCCAGTACTTC
CASSDRDRGSWETQYF
>TRBJ1-3|.|TRBV27
TGTGCCAGCAGTTTATCCAGGGTTTCTGGAAACACCATATATTTT
CASSLSRVSGNTIYF
>TRBJ1-1|.|TRBV18
TGTGCCAGCTCATCAACAGAGAACACTGAAGCTTTCTTT
CASSSTENTEAFF
>TRBJ2-5|TRBD2|TRBV24-1
TGTGCCACCAGTGCTAGCGGTTACCAAGAGACCCAGTACTTC
CATSASGYQETQYF
>TRBJ1-2|.|TRBV5-4
TGTGCCAGCAGCTGGCAGGGTGCCTCTAACTATGGCTACACCTTC
CASSWQGASNYGYTF
>TRBJ2-7|.|TRBV6-2/TRBV6-3
TGTGCCAGCAGTTACACGGACACCCTCGAGCAGTACTTC
CASSYTDTLEQYF